Each of the 11 T cell receptor beta chains below was sequenced from the same sample in a study of blood T cells in healthy people across ages. Through a sample-barcoded 5' primer and a J-beta primer mix, a second PCR was run for about 6 to 12 cycles. TCRdb processed the 5' RACE reads anew with MiXCR; each CDR3 protein has one entry. This repertoire shows 1.8 million or so distinct CDR3 sequences, about two fifths found once; its top ten account for roughly 23%. Sample: blood. These receptors were obtained from a human donor in good health.

In this sample, this clonotype turned up a few times. The chain uses TRBV10-3 and TRBJ1-5; D is unclear. The CDR3 sequence is 16 residues long. The V end was cut by 6 bases, the J end by 3 bases, with 18 bases between. Germline values: CDR1 ENHRY, CDR2 SYGVKD. CDR3 amino acids: CAISQAFGSYNQPQHF. DNA of the CDR3: TGTGCCATCAGCCAAGCCTTCGGGTCCTACAATCAGCCCCAGCATTTT.

This chain uses TRBV11-1 with TRBJ1-5; D ambiguous. Trimming pared 3 bases from V and 7 bases from J, leaving 7 bases between. Germline V CDR1 and CDR2: SGHAT, FQDESV (reference sequence). The CDR3 contains 12 residues. CDR3 DNA: TGTGCCAGCAGCTTTGATTTGCAGCCCCAGCATTTT. Its protein product is CASSFDLQPQHF.

As concerns this clonotype: A clone one base away is much larger, so this may be a read error. The rearrangement joins TRBV27 to TRBJ1-2, with 7 bases that match TRBD1. Germline CDR1 MNHEY, CDR2 SMNVEV (reference sequence). The CDR3 has 13 residues. This chain's CDR3 is CACSYGTAYGYTF. The CDR3 DNA sequence: TGTGCCTGCAGTTACGGGACAGCCTATGGCTACACCTTC.

This clonotype came up once. The chain employs TRBV7-9 and TRBJ1-2; TRBD1 matches at 7 bases. Germline V gives CDR1 SEHNR, CDR2 FQNEAQ (reference sequence). The CDR3 runs 14 residues. V shed 5 bases and J 4 bases; nucleotides not matched to a gene: 7. The CDR3 sequence: CASSHNSGGYGYTF. In DNA, the CDR3 is TGTGCCAGCAGCCACAATTCAGGGGGCTATGGCTACACCTTC.

This clonotype was counted between two and nine times. The chain carries TRBV20-1 and TRBJ2-3; 8 bases line up with TRBD2. J gave up 4 bases and V 3 bases, and 9 bases lay outside the gene matches. The V gene's germline CDR1 is DFQATT and CDR2 SNEGSKA (reference sequence). CDR3 length: 15 amino acids. The DNA for the CDR3 is TGCAGTGCTAGGATCCCAGCGGGGGTATCAGATACGCAGTATTTT. Residues: CSARIPAGVSDTQYF.

The chain carries TRBV13 and TRBJ2-3; D remains unclear. The CDR3 has 15 amino acids. Trimming took off 3 bases at V and 4 bases at J, with 14 bases between the two ends. CDR1 and CDR2 from the germline V gene are PRHDT and FYEKMQ (reference sequence). CDR3 nucleotides: TGTGCCAGCAGCTTCCTCTCGGCGCAGTCAGATACGCAGTATTTT. Translating it yields CASSFLSAQSDTQYF.

V is TRBV6-2 or TRBV6-3 and J is TRBJ1-1; D is uncertain. This CDR3 comprises 14 residues. Germline V gene data show CDR1 as MNHEY and CDR2 as SVGEGT. Trimming took off 4 bases at V and 2 bases at J, with 11 bases between the two ends. The CDR3 coding sequence is TGTGCCAGCAGTTTGACCGATTCAAACACTGAAGCTTTCTTT. It translates to CASSLTDSNTEAFF.

There are a few counts of this clonotype. This chain connects TRBV20-1 to TRBJ1-2; D is undetermined. The CDR3 runs to 12 residues. Looked up from germline, CDR1 is DFQATT and CDR2 is SNEGSKA (reference sequence). The V gene lost 0 bases and the J gene lost 3 bases, with 5 bases spanning the gap. The CDR3 nucleotides read TGCAGTGCTAGAGATCAGGACTATGGCTACACCTTC. This gives the protein CSARDQDYGYTF.

This clonotype has just a few counts. The J gene is TRBJ2-5, the V gene TRBV20-1, with D perhaps matching TRBD2 (5 bases). The germline V gene has CDR1 DFQATT and CDR2 SNEGSKA (reference sequence). This CDR3 comprises 12 residues. The germline V and J ends were trimmed by 7 bases and 3 bases, with 12 bases remaining between them. The chain's CDR3 is CSVSRREETQYF. CDR3 DNA: TGCAGTGTATCTCGGCGGGAAGAGACCCAGTACTTC.

The chain recombines TRBV11-2 with TRBJ2-7; 8 nucleotides match TRBD2. Trimming at V came to 2 bases and at J to 2 bases, leaving 5 bases not matched to a gene. This CDR3 spans 15 amino acids. The germline gives CDR1 SGHAT, CDR2 FQNNGV. The DNA for the CDR3 is TGTGCCAGCAGCTTATGGCGGGGGGTGGCCTACGAGCAGTACTTC. This translates into CASSLWRGVAYEQYF.

This clonotype has a handful of counts. The V gene is TRBV6-2 or TRBV6-3, the J gene TRBJ2-1; 10 bases fit TRBD1. V lost 7 bases and J lost 3; bases outside the gene matches: 9. Germline values: CDR1 MNHEY, CDR2 SVGEGT. There are 16 residues in the CDR3. CDR3 sequence: CASTSWDRGNYNEQFF. The CDR3 DNA reads as TGTGCCAGCACCTCCTGGGACAGGGGTAACTACAATGAGCAGTTCTTC.